The following is a TCR beta chain sequence with its context. Participant ages covered about 18 to 90 years across 24 US areas. Authors' methods: Researchers report that nucleated cell counts were estimated from reference gene primer amplification. TCRdb's table, derived via immunoSEQ multiplex PCR, lists solely in-frame clones and lacks some. V and J calls and clone size come straight from that table; D and trimming were deduced from the DNA. In the table there are 130,000 to 150,000 clones, roughly 90% of which are singletons. V was pared by 7 bases and J by 0 bases, with 12 bases of the junction left unmatched. The CDR3 totals 16 residues. The germline CDR1 and CDR2 sequences are GTSNPN and SVGIG (reference sequence). These data originate in a study of blood T cell repertoires in COVID-19. Across the whole study: Samples taken during acute and convalescent COVID-19 were collected in the United States, Italy and Spain. T cells, B-cell-depleted T cells, or PBMCs supplied cDNA or gDNA.

The sequence was collected from a woman aged 30 to 39 with acute COVID-19. The chain joins TRBV30 to TRBJ2-3; 8 nucleotides align to TRBD1. Sequencing was carried out using PBMCs or T cells enriched from blood (not recorded which). In nucleotides, the CDR3 is TGTGCCTTAAGTAACAGGGGGAGAGCGAGCACAGATACGCAGTATTTT. Translating gives CALSNRGRASTDTQYF.